This T cell receptor beta chain was captured in a study of T-cell memory formation after mild COVID-19. About the research overall: TCR clusters showed largely donor specificity.

The CDR3 has 15 residues. Germline CDR1 is SGHRS and CDR2 is YFSETQ. V shed 3 bases and J shed 3 bases, with 15 bases lying between them. The study, taken as a whole, reports: Prior to infection, memory already included some responding clones, suggesting cross-reactive memory joined. Contracting CD4+ clones were located mainly in CM and EM, and CD8+ clones in EMRA.

TCRalpha and TCRbeta libraries used 5'RACE with constant-segment primers and UMIs. TCRdb used MiXCR to reprocess the 5' RACE reads, holding one entry per CDR3 protein. The table includes roughly 250,000 distinct CDR3 sequences, about 17% detected once. In this sample, this clonotype turned up a few times. Its antigen is undetermined. This clonotype was sampled from a man between 18 and 35 years old who had mild COVID-19 (a few samples of this study predate the infection). Cell type and time point are not known. Sequenced material: PBMCs or a T cell subset sorted from them (not recorded which). The V gene is TRBV5-1, the J gene TRBJ1-2, with a tentative D call TRBD1 (6 bases). CDR3 loop: CASSSGQPPHYGYTF. CDR3 sequence (DNA): TGCGCCAGCAGCTCGGGACAACCCCCGCACTATGGCTACACCTTC.